This TCR beta chain was retrieved from a study of metastatic and nonmetastatic thyroid tumors. Background on the study: The comparison covered peripheral blood and tumor or nodule tissue in malignant and benign thyroid patients.

V gave up 4 bases and J gave up 2 bases; unmatched junction bases: 5. Germline CDR1 KGHDR, CDR2 SFDVKD. This CDR3 contains 15 residues. Regarding this clone: The antigen is not known.

Regarding the study as a whole: Malignant thyroid tumors reportedly exceeded benign nodules significantly in TCR beta diversity, with the difference appearing in blood and tumor.

As processed by the authors: Researchers built a distant-metastasis classifier for papillary thyroid cancer that drew on CDR3 differences across clinicopathological groups. MiXCR reprocessed the PCR reads for TCRdb. V and J calls and clone size were set by TCRdb, not the authors. This sample has 32,000 or so clones, with roughly a sixth found just once. None of the patients had undergone any treatment ahead of thyroid surgery. The sequencing sample was made of blood. The rearrangement joins TRBV24-1 to TRBJ1-2; 8 bases fit TRBD1. The origin of this receptor is a male donor with papillary thyroid cancer or a benign thyroid nodule (not recorded which). Some clones in this sample may be carry-over from other donors' samples. The CDR3 is CATSETDRGNYGYTF. The CDR3 DNA follows: TGTGCCACCAGTGAAACCGACAGGGGAAACTATGGCTACACCTTC.